This T cell receptor (beta chain) was obtained from a study of T cell responses to AZD1222 COVID-19 vaccine. Study-level findings and limits: Clonal diversity may have been underestimated in mostly white British donors. At 160-218 and 743-854, vaccine-associated CD4 TCRs were dominant, and they spanned spike. Seropositive AZD1222 recipients at baseline numbered only 5 or 6.

Germline CDR1 reads SGHRS; CDR2 reads YFSETQ. Trimming took 4 bases from V and 0 from J; bases not matched to a gene: 8. CDR3 length: 17 residues. This clone was found once. Its antigen remains unidentified. Investigators merged groups given second doses at roughly 4 or roughly 12 weeks. Assay used: immunoSEQ multiplex PCR; TCRdb lists only in-frame clones, some missing. The sample yields 100,000 to 150,000 clones, approximately 91% seen once. This chain uses TRBV5-1 with TRBJ2-2, with TRBD2 identical over 8 bases. Material: peripheral blood, obtained 28 days after the second AZD1222 dose. The clonotype comes from an adult who received the AZD1222 COVID-19 vaccine. CDR3 coding DNA: TGCGCCAGCAGCCCCCCGGGGGGGAATGCGAACACCGGGGAGCTGTTTTTT. Protein product: CASSPPGGNANTGELFF. Variable domain in full (rest from reference TRBV5-1 and TRBJ2-2): KAGVTQTPRYLIKTRGQQVTLSCSPISGHRSVSWYQQTPGQGLQFLFEYFSETQRNKGNFPGRFSGRQFSNSRSEMNVSTLELGDSALYLCASSPPGGNANTGELFFGEGSRLTVL.